Included here is one T cell receptor beta chain sequence, with context. What it binds is unknown. Lesional scalp punch biopsies and peripheral blood were collected from alopecia areata patients. V lost 0 bases and J lost 6, with 15 bases in between. Looked up from germline, CDR1 is SGHRS and CDR2 is YFSETQ. The CDR3 has 16 amino acids. Following extraction, RNA underwent reverse transcription to cDNA, which served as the sequencing template. The protocol was immunoSEQ multiplex PCR, while the TCRdb copy is restricted to in-frame clones and leaves out a portion. The table records more than 75,000 clones, 35% to 45% of them present only once. The entry originates in a study of CD8+ T cells in alopecia areata. As for the study in general: In an open-label trial, patients got 5 to 10 mg tofacitinib twice daily.

Broader study findings: Compared with mice, patients displayed less clear TCR sharing, possibly for HLA-related reasons. Greater clonality was observed in lesional scalp samples, especially alopecia totalis/universalis, versus normal scalp.

The sequence came from a human donor with alopecia areata. Sequencing used CD4+ T cells sorted from blood. The rearrangement joins TRBV5-1 to TRBJ2-2; the D gene is possibly TRBD2 (7 bases). CDR3 DNA: TGCGCCAGCAGCTTGGAAGGCGGGGGCCACGCCGGGGAGCTGTTTTTT. Translated, it gives CASSLEGGGHAGELFF.